This entry features one TCR beta chain sequence. The repertoire was sequenced with immunoSEQ multiplex PCR; TCRdb's copy has only in-frame clones and lacks some. The sample lists 100,000 to 150,000 clones; 90% were seen once. This CDR3 is 16 amino acids long. The ends were cut back, 2 bases at V and 6 bases at J, with 20 bases in the middle. Per germline, CDR1 KGHSH and CDR2 LQKENI. This record belongs to a study of control samples from healthy donors and cancer patients. This rearrangement joins TRBV18 to TRBJ2-7; D is perhaps TRBD2 (6 bases). The source is a man aged 18 to 30 in good health. The source material was blood. CDR3 nucleotide sequence: TGTGCCAGCTCACCAAGTCTCGGGGCGGGACCGGGCGAGCAGTACTTC. Translation gives CASSPSLGAGPGEQYF. The whole variable domain, remainder taken from reference TRBV18 and TRBJ2-7, is NAGVMQNPRHLVRRRGQEARLRCSPMKGHSHVYWYRQLPEEGLKFMVYLQKENIIDESGMPKERFSAEFPKEGPSILRIQQVVRGDSAAYFCASSPSLGAGPGEQYFGPGTRLTVT.